This T cell receptor (beta chain) was captured by sequencing in a study of CD8 T cells in Susac syndrome. In this sample, this clonotype turned up a few times. Deletions cut 6 bases from V and 2 bases from J, with 8 bases between. The length of the CDR3 is 12 residues. Germline loops: CDR1 LNHDA, CDR2 SQIVND (reference sequence). Random hexamers were used to reverse transcribe the RNA input (roughly 0.5 to 1 ug). TCRdb re-called the immunoSEQ multiplex PCR reads with MiXCR, one entry per CDR3 protein. The repertoire holds around 230,000 distinct CDR3 sequences, with about 96% as singletons. Source material: CD4+ T cells from PBMCs. This rearrangement joins TRBV19 to TRBJ2-7; possible D gene TRBD2, 5 bases. This clonotype was sampled from a human donor with Susac syndrome. The chain's CDR3 is CASSSGTYEQYF. For the CDR3, the DNA is TGTGCCAGTAGCTCGGGGACCTACGAGCAGTACTTC.